This T cell receptor (beta chain) was identified in a study of blood T cell repertoires in COVID-19. Study details: Samples of COVID-19 (acute and convalescent) were obtained from the United States, Italy and Spain. The analysed material was cDNA or gDNA that came from T cells, B-cell-depleted T cells, or PBMCs.

V lost 2 bases, J lost 4 bases, and 8 bases lay in between. The CDR3 consists of 13 residues. How the authors handled the data: The assay estimated nucleated cells by amplifying reference gene primers. Clones were read by immunoSEQ multiplex PCR, and TCRdb kept only the in-frame ones, dropping some. D and trimming were read from the DNA, whereas the V and J calls and clone size are those reported in that table. The table lists roughly 150,000 clones, roughly 80% of them singletons. This chain uses TRBV12-3 or TRBV12-4 with TRBJ1-1; D remains unclear. The sequence came from a man aged 55 to 69 who had recovered from COVID-19. Sequencing was carried out using peripheral blood. The CDR3 region has the DNA TGTGCCAGCAGTTTAAGCAGAGGCACTGAAGCTTTCTTT. Amino acid sequence: CASSLSRGTEAFF.